This TCR beta chain was sequenced during a study of cytomegalovirus exposure and HLA in healthy donors. Whole-study results and caveats: An analysis that was carried out later associated about 17,000 TCR beta sequences with HLA alleles at 0.05 false discovery rate. Immune exposure data for these donors was limited to CMV serostatus.

About this clone: The antigen is unknown.

60 Vbeta and 13 Jbeta primers were used in PCR. Using immunoSEQ multiplex PCR, the repertoire was profiled, and TCRdb retains in-frame clones only, with some absent. Among roughly 200,000 clones listed, approximately 86% were seen once. Germline lookup yields CDR1 MNHNS and CDR2 SASEGT. V trimming: 4 bases; J trimming: 3 bases; junction bases outside the gene matches: 8. This CDR3 comprises 16 residues. The sequenced sample was PBMCs. The sequence was obtained from a woman aged 25 to 39 in good health and CMV-seronegative. J is TRBJ1-2 and V is TRBV6-1, with 10 nucleotides matching TRBD1. This chain's CDR3 is CASSASRGTGDYGYTF. CDR3 coding DNA: TGTGCCAGCAGTGCCTCCCGGGGGACAGGGGACTATGGCTACACCTTC.